This TCR beta chain is drawn from a study of Ad26.COV2.S vaccination and SARS-CoV-2 variants. This sample's treatment: 15 to 20 received Ad26.COV2.S at low or high dose, single or two shots; about 5 received placebo; per-sample allocation not given. Following the first vaccine or placebo injection, samples were taken on day 63. In the vaccine, an Ad26 vector expressed the SARS-CoV-2 spike of the Wuhan strain. CDR1 is SGDLS, CDR2 YYNGEE, per germline. The CDR3 loop spans 16 amino acids. The ends lost 2 bases at V and 4 bases at J; junction bases unmatched: 9. Repertoires were generated with immunoSEQ multiplex PCR, while TCRdb's copy carries only in-frame clones and drops some. The sample gives roughly 330,000 clones, approximately 87% of which show up once; approximately 5.8% is in the top ten.

V usage is TRBV9 and J usage is TRBJ2-1; 7 bases line up with TRBD2. This sequence originates from a person between 18 and 65 years old who received the Ad26.COV2.S COVID-19 vaccine or a placebo. The sequenced sample was peripheral blood, obtained in a trial of Ad26.COV2.S vaccine versus placebo. In DNA form, the CDR3 reads TGTGCCAGCAGCGTGGTGGGGGTAGCGGGTTACAATGAGCAGTTCTTC. It translates to CASSVVGVAGYNEQFF.